These T cell receptor beta chains were read from a single sample in a study of blood T cell repertoires in COVID-19. TCRdb's table, derived via immunoSEQ multiplex PCR, lists solely in-frame clones and lacks some. This table has approximately 300,000 clones, 70% to 90% appearing once. Material for sequencing was PBMCs or T cells enriched from blood (not recorded which). The receptors derive from a man aged 25 to 40 who had recovered from COVID-19. Both conserved end residues are part of each CDR3. Each record gives: D gene, V gene, J gene, clone size, CDR3 DNA, CDR3 protein. The D gene is left open where the match is weak. Clone size is not always given. Where it is, it says once, few, many or a class for expanded clones.

-,TRBV5-1,TRBJ2-1,-,TGCGCCAGCAGCTTGGGTCTGGTACCCCTCGGTGAGCAGTTCTTC,CASSLGLVPLGEQFF
TRBD1,TRBV15,TRBJ1-6,-,TGTGCCACCAGCAGAGATCGGAACAGGGGGCTTTCACCCCTCCACTTT,CATSRDRNRGLSPLHF
TRBD2,TRBV29-1,TRBJ2-3,-,TGCAGCGTTGAAGCCCCAGCGGGGAGCACAGATACGCAGTATTTT,CSVEAPAGSTDTQYF
-,TRBV6-5,TRBJ1-1,-,TGTGCCAGCAGTTACGGACAGACTTCTTCGAACACTGAAGCTTTCTTT,CASSYGQTSSNTEAFF
TRBD1,TRBV30,TRBJ1-6,-,TGTGCCTGGGGATCCGGGACAGGGGGGCAGTCCCTCCACTTT,CAWGSGTGGQSLHF
TRBD1,TRBV5-1,TRBJ1-4,-,TGCGCCAGCAGCGAAGACAGGGGTGGTGAAAAACTGTTTTTT,CASSEDRGGEKLFF
TRBD1,TRBV5-8,TRBJ1-1,once,TGTGCCAGCGACCGAACAGGGGGAAGAACTGAAGCTTTCTTT,CASDRTGGRTEAFF
-,TRBV29-1,TRBJ2-4,-,TGCAGCGTGCAAGAGGACTGGGCCAAAAACATTCAGTACTTC,CSVQEDWAKNIQYF
-,TRBV5-5,TRBJ2-7,-,TGTGCCAGCAGCTTCATCCGGGAGCTTATCCCCGAGCAGTACTTC,CASSFIRELIPEQYF
-,TRBV7-8,TRBJ1-2,-,TGTGCCAGCAGCTTGAGTGGGGGGGCCTATGGCTACACCTTC,CASSLSGGAYGYTF
TRBD1,TRBV6-1,TRBJ1-5,-,TGTGCCAGCGGTGATTGGGGACAGGGGGGGAGGGCAGATCAGCCCCAGCATTTT,CASGDWGQGGRADQPQHF
-,TRBV28,TRBJ2-5,-,TGTGCCAGCAGTTTCGGTGGGGCGGGGAGAGAGACCCAGTACTTC,CASSFGGAGRETQYF
-,TRBV24-1,TRBJ2-7,-,TGTGCCACCAGTCCCGTCTACGAGCAGTACTTC,CATSPVYEQYF
TRBD1,TRBV28,TRBJ1-6,once,TGTGCCAGCAGTTTACCCCTGGGGACAGGGGCAATTTACTCACCCCTCCACTTT,CASSLPLGTGAIYSPLHF